The clone carrying this T cell receptor beta chain has only a few counts. TCRdb re-called the RT-PCR reads through MiXCR, storing one row per CDR3 protein. This table has about 700,000 distinct CDR3 sequences, approximately 15% appearing once. With 5 bases removed from V and 0 bases from J, the gap between germline ends came to 14 bases. CDR3 length equals 15 residues. In germline, CDR1 is WSHSY, CDR2 SAAADI. The chain couples TRBV10-2 to TRBJ2-7; possible D gene TRBD2, 6 bases. The sample taken for sequencing was memory CD4+ T cells from blood. The sequence was obtained from a female donor in good health, serving as a healthy control. Here the CDR3 reads CASSIAELSSYEQYF. The CDR3, as DNA: TGCGCCAGCAGTATAGCGGAGCTGAGCTCCTACGAGCAGTACTTC.